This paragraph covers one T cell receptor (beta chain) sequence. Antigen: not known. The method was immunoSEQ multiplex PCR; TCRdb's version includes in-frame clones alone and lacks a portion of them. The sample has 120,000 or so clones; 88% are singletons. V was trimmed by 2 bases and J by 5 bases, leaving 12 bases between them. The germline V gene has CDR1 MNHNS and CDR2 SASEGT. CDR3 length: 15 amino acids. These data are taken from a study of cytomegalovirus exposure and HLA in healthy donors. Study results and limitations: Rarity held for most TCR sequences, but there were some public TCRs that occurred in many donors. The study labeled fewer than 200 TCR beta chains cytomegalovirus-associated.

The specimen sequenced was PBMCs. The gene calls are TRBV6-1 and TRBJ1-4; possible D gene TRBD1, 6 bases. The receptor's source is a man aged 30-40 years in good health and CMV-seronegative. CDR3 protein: CASSEPTGRNEKLFF. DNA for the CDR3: TGTGCCAGCAGTGAACCCACAGGGCGGAATGAAAAACTGTTTTTT.